The 24 T cell receptor beta chains in this list originate from one sample, sequenced in a study of shared clonotypes between healthy human individuals. Sequencing was performed with immunoSEQ multiplex PCR; in TCRdb, only in-frame clones are kept and a portion is missing. Seen here are fewer than 1.4 million clones, approximately 78% observed once, and the top ten hold roughly 0.61%. Sequenced material: memory CD4+ T cells from PBMCs. Subset indicated: CD45RA-negative fraction. The receptors were gathered from a young man in good health. Some clones in this sample may be carry-over from other donors' samples.

The chain joins TRBV7-9 to TRBJ2-3, with D perhaps matching TRBD2 (5 bases). CDR3 length: 16 amino acids. Between the trimmed V and J ends, which lost 0 bases and 0 bases, there was a span of 10 bases. Germline CDR1 reads SEHNR; CDR2 reads FQNEAQ (reference sequence). The DNA for the CDR3 is TGTGCCAGCAGCTTAGCACTAGGCCCTAGCACAGATACGCAGTATTTT. Its protein is CASSLALGPSTDTQYF. The full variable domain, in which reference TRBV7-9 and TRBJ2-3 provide the parts outside the CDR3, is DTGVSQNPRHKITKRGQNVTFRCDPISEHNRLYWYRQTLGQGPEFLTYFQNEAQLEKSRLLSDRFSAERPKGSFSTLEIQRTEQGDSAMYLCASSLALGPSTDTQYFGPGTRLTVL.

The genes are TRBV18 and TRBJ2-2; the match to TRBD2 covers 7 bases. The CDR3 is made up of 15 amino acids. J lost 5 bases, V lost 0 bases, and 3 bases had no gene match. Germline V gives CDR1 KGHSH, CDR2 LQKENI. For the CDR3, the DNA is TGTGCCAGCTCACCACCGAGGACTAGTACCGGGGAGCTGTTTTTT. Its protein product is CASSPPRTSTGELFF.

The chain employs TRBV7-9 and TRBJ1-2, with 11 bases aligning to TRBD1. The CDR3 consists of 14 residues. The germline CDR1 and CDR2 sequences are SEHNR and FQNEAQ (reference sequence). V gave up 4 bases and J gave up 7 bases; unmatched junction bases: 5. CDR3 region: CASSWGDRGSGYTF. DNA for the CDR3: TGTGCCAGCAGCTGGGGGGACAGGGGGAGTGGCTACACCTTC.

The count of this clone is one. This sequence joins TRBV28 and TRBJ1-2, with TRBD1 as a possible D gene (6 bases). This CDR3 region has 13 residues. The V end was cut by 4 bases, the J end by 4 bases, with 10 bases between. From germline, CDR1 is MDHEN and CDR2 SYDVKM. In nucleotides, the CDR3 is TGTGCCAGCAGTTGGGGGGCATCCTATGGCTACACCTTC. Protein: CASSWGASYGYTF.

This clone came up many times. The chain employs TRBV10-2 and TRBJ2-2; D unresolved. Trimming shortened V by 7 bases and J by 3 bases, and 6 bases separated the two germline ends. Germline V gene lookup returns CDR1 WSHSY and CDR2 SAAADI. The CDR3 has 12 residues. This CDR3 reads CASIHDTGELFF. CDR3 sequence (DNA): TGCGCCAGCATTCACGACACCGGGGAGCTGTTTTTT.

The chain couples TRBV14 to TRBJ2-7; D gene uncertain. V was trimmed by 6 bases and J by 11 bases, leaving 17 bases between them. There are 12 residues in the CDR3. CDR1 is SGHDN and CDR2 is FVKESK in the germline V gene. The CDR3 here is CASSRDTRKKYF. Here the CDR3 DNA reads TGTGCCAGCAGTCGAGACACACGAAAAAAGTACTTC.

The rearrangement joins TRBV2 to TRBJ1-2; maybe TRBD1 (5 bases). V lost 7 bases, J lost 2 bases, and 14 bases lay in between. Per the germline V gene, CDR1 is SNHLY and CDR2 is FYNNEI. The CDR3 has 14 residues. CDR3 DNA sequence: TGTGCCAGCAAGGAGGGACGCTTGAACTATGGCTACACCTTC. Its translation: CASKEGRLNYGYTF. Complete variable domain (other parts from reference TRBV2 and TRBJ1-2): EPEVTQTPSHQVTQMGQEVILRCVPISNHLYFYWYRQILGQKVEFLVSFYNNEISEKSEIFDDQFSVERPDGSNFTLKIRSTKLEDSAMYFCASKEGRLNYGYTFGSGTRLTVV.

With regard to this clone: This sample includes further DNA sequences coding for the same CDR3. The chain recombines TRBV5-1 with TRBJ2-7; D might be TRBD1 or TRBD2, each matching 7 bases. V lost 1 base and J lost 1, with 9 bases in between. Germline V gene sequence: CDR1 SGHRS, CDR2 YFSETQ. CDR3 length equals 14 residues. In DNA form, the CDR3 reads TGCGCCAGCAGCTTGCAGGGGGGGTCCTACGAGCAGTACTTC. Encoded protein: CASSLQGGSYEQYF. Full variable domain (rest looked up from reference TRBV5-1 and TRBJ2-7): KAGVTQTPRYLIKTRGQQVTLSCSPISGHRSVSWYQQTPGQGLQFLFEYFSETQRNKGNFPGRFSGRQFSNSRSEMNVSTLELGDSALYLCASSLQGGSYEQYFGPGTRLTVT.

As regards this clone: This sequence may be a read error, since a much larger clone differs from it by one base. This CDR3 is missing its conserved last phenylalanine or tryptophan, likely due to a read error. J is TRBJ1-2 and V is TRBV30, with D uncertain. The V end lost 7 bases, the J end lost 5 bases, and 17 bases lay between the germline ends. Germline lookup yields CDR1 GTSNPN and CDR2 SVGIG (reference sequence). CDR3 length: 13 amino acids. This CDR3 is CAYKLTRGYGYTP. For the CDR3, the DNA is TGTGCCTATAAACTAACCCGGGGATATGGCTACACCCCC.

Concerning this clone: In the same sample, other DNA sequences code for this CDR3. The V gene is TRBV29-1, the J gene TRBJ2-7, with a possible D match to TRBD1 (5 bases). Trimming took 7 bases from V and 3 from J, leaving 10 bases between them. There are 11 residues in the CDR3. CDR1 SQVTM and CDR2 ANQGSEA come from the germline V gene. Here the CDR3 DNA reads TGCAGCGGCGGAGACAGCTACGAGCAGTACTTC. It translates to CSGGDSYEQYF.

V and J are TRBV11-3 and TRBJ1-5, with D possibly TRBD1 on 6 matching bases. Trimming left V 0 bases short and J 8 bases short, with 23 bases between. The CDR3 spans 18 residues. Per germline, CDR1 SGHNT and CDR2 YENEEA. The CDR3 loop reads CASSLDVSGSGAGKPQHF. The CDR3 coding sequence is TGTGCCAGCAGCTTAGATGTGAGTGGGTCAGGGGCGGGGAAGCCCCAGCATTTT.

This clone was detected a few times. This sequence joins TRBV4-2 and TRBJ1-1, with D tentatively TRBD1 (5 bases). The germline V and J ends were trimmed by 0 bases and 0 bases, with 14 bases remaining between them. The germline V gene encodes CDR1 LGHNA and CDR2 YNFKEQ. The CDR3 loop spans 17 amino acids. The CDR3 region is CASSQDPQGRVNTEAFF. DNA of the CDR3: TGTGCCAGCAGCCAAGACCCCCAGGGCCGGGTGAACACTGAAGCTTTCTTT.

V usage is TRBV4-1 and J usage is TRBJ1-5; D is perhaps TRBD1 (6 bases). With 2 bases removed from V and 7 bases from J, the gap between germline ends came to 21 bases. Germline V gives CDR1 MGHRA, CDR2 YSYEKL. There are 17 residues in the CDR3. The CDR3 DNA reads as TGCGCCAGCAGCCAATTGGCACCGGGACACGGGCTCCAGCCCCAGCATTTT. Amino acid sequence: CASSQLAPGHGLQPQHF.

About this clone: This may arise from a read error, as a much more abundant clone is one base away. The same CDR3 also results from other DNA sequences found in this sample. The chain carries TRBV7-9 and TRBJ2-7; 8 bases line up with TRBD1. Germline V CDR1 and CDR2: SEHNR, FQNEAQ (reference sequence). The CDR3 consists of 19 residues. The DNA for the CDR3 is TGTGCCAGCAGCTTAGCGGTGAGAACAGGGGGACTGGGGTCCTACGAGCAGTACTTT. Translating it yields CASSLAVRTGGLGSYEQYF.

V and J are TRBV5-1 and TRBJ2-2; a weak D match, TRBD2 (5 bases). Trimming pared 0 bases from V and 2 bases from J, leaving 8 bases between. Germline CDR1 is SGHRS and CDR2 is YFSETQ. This CDR3 is built from 15 residues. CDR3 sequence (DNA): TGCGCCAGCAGCTTGGCCGGGATTAACACCGGGGAGCTGTTTTTT. Residues: CASSLAGINTGELFF. The entire variable domain, with the rest obtained from reference TRBV5-1 and TRBJ2-2, is as follows: KAGVTQTPRYLIKTRGQQVTLSCSPISGHRSVSWYQQTPGQGLQFLFEYFSETQRNKGNFPGRFSGRQFSNSRSEMNVSTLELGDSALYLCASSLAGINTGELFFGEGSRLTVL.

The rearrangement joins TRBV2 to TRBJ2-1, with D perhaps assigned TRBD1 or TRBD2 (5 bases each). Germline CDR1 is SNHLY and CDR2 is FYNNEI. V shed 7 bases and J shed 4 bases, with 8 bases lying between them. This CDR3 has 12 residues. The CDR3 region has the DNA TGTGCCAGCAAGGGACCTTACAATGAGCAGTTCTTC. Its translation is CASKGPYNEQFF.

Ten or more counts support this clone. The chain joins TRBV7-6 to TRBJ2-3; the match to TRBD2 covers 9 bases. This CDR3 contains 16 residues. Per the germline V gene, CDR1 is SGHVS and CDR2 is FNYEAQ. The trim removed 3 bases at V and 4 bases at J, leaving 8 bases unmatched. The CDR3 protein is CASSLGGSGSSDTQYF. CDR3 bases: TGTGCCAGCAGCTTGGGGGGTAGCGGGAGTTCAGATACGCAGTATTTT.

The rearrangement joins TRBV19 to TRBJ2-4, with a weak D call TRBD1 (5 bases). Germline V CDR1 and CDR2: LNHDA, SQIVND (reference sequence). Trimming cost V 4 bases and J 0 bases, with 13 bases left between them. This CDR3 has 16 amino acids. The CDR3 coding sequence is TGTGCCAGTAGTAGAACAGGCGATCTAGCCAAAAACATTCAGTACTTC. This codes for CASSRTGDLAKNIQYF.

The V and J genes are TRBV28 and TRBJ2-2, with D possibly being TRBD2 (5 bases). The CDR3 totals 16 residues. V lost 3 bases and J lost 1, with 12 bases in between. CDR1 is MDHEN, CDR2 SYDVKM, per germline. CDR3 in DNA: TGTGCCAGCAGTTTCCCCCGGAGCGGGAACACCGGGGAGCTGTTTTTT. This encodes CASSFPRSGNTGELFF.

The V and J genes are TRBV7-2 and TRBJ1-4, with D perhaps TRBD1 (5 bases). The CDR3 runs to 14 residues. Germline loops: CDR1 SGHTA, CDR2 FQGNSA. V was pared by 4 bases and J by 13 bases, with 19 bases between. This CDR3 is CASSSYGAQLGLFF. In nucleotides, the CDR3 is TGTGCCAGCAGCTCTTATGGGGCGCAGTTAGGACTGTTTTTT.

Remarks on this clone: This CDR3 is also generated by other DNA sequences in the sample. The rearrangement uses TRBV7-2 and TRBJ1-2; D remains ambiguous. The CDR3 consists of 15 residues. V was clipped by 0 bases and J by 4 bases, with 12 bases between them. Germline CDR1 is SGHTA and CDR2 is FQGNSA. The CDR3 reads CASSLAAGGAYGYTF. The CDR3 DNA is TGTGCCAGCAGCTTAGCTGCAGGTGGAGCCTATGGCTACACCTTC. Full variable domain (missing parts from reference TRBV7-2 and TRBJ1-2): GAGVSQSPSNKVTEKGKDVELRCDPISGHTALYWYRQSLGQGLEFLIYFQGNSAPDKSGLPSDRFSAERTGGSVSTLTIQRTQQEDSAVYLCASSLAAGGAYGYTFGSGTRLTVV.

This chain links TRBV2 with TRBJ2-7; possibly TRBD1 for D (6 bases). CDR1 is SNHLY, CDR2 FYNNEI, per germline. The V gene lost 5 bases and the J gene lost 4 bases, with 9 bases spanning the gap. The CDR3 consists of 12 residues. CDR3 coding DNA: TGTGCCAGCAGTTCAGGGGTTTACGAGCAGTACTTC. Protein product: CASSSGVYEQYF.

The CDR3 is CASSVEQEGGYTF. The CDR3 region has the DNA TGTGCCAGCAGCGTAGAACAGGAAGGAGGCTACACCTTC. The J gene is TRBJ1-2, the V gene TRBV9; possibly TRBD1 for D (5 bases). Germline-derived CDR1 and CDR2 are SGDLS and YYNGEE. This CDR3 has 13 residues. Trimming shortened V by 0 bases and J by 8 bases, and 11 bases separated the two germline ends.

This clone was detected only once. With a much larger clone just one base away, this may be a read error. The chain has TRBV11-2 and TRBJ2-5, with 12 bases fitting TRBD2. V gave up 4 bases and J gave up 4 bases; unmatched junction bases: 1. Germline V gene lookup returns CDR1 SGHAT and CDR2 FQNNGV. The CDR3 covers 14 residues. CDR3 in amino acids: CASSSGLAGETQYF. The DNA of the CDR3 is TGTGCCAGCAGCTCGGGACTAGCGGGAGAGACCCAGTACTTC.